This T cell receptor (beta chain) was profiled in a study of T-cell memory formation after mild COVID-19. Overall study findings and caveats: Cross-reactive memory seemingly joined, as some responding clones were found in pre-infection memory. Second-wave clones peaking on day 37 lacked confirmed SARS-CoV-2 specificity.

TCRdb called the 5' RACE reads again in MiXCR, with one record for every CDR3 protein. This sample has about 190,000 distinct CDR3 sequences, with roughly 10% found just once. This clonotype was found many times. What it recognizes is unknown. The sequencing sample was made of PBMCs or a T cell subset sorted from them (not recorded which). The source is a man between 18 and 29 years old who had mild COVID-19 (a few samples of this study predate the infection). Cell type and time point are not known.

This CDR3 reads CASSEQGASAGELFF. The CDR3 nucleotides are TGTGCCAGCAGCGAGCAGGGGGCAAGCGCCGGGGAGCTGTTTTTT. This chain joins TRBV7-8 and TRBJ2-2; 8 bases align to TRBD1. There are 15 residues in the CDR3. In germline, CDR1 is SGHVS, CDR2 FQNEAQ. The V gene end was trimmed by 5 bases and the J gene end by 6 bases; junction bases not matched to a gene: 8.